The clone carrying this TCR beta chain occurred many times. In addition to blood RNA drawn from unsorted whole blood, germline DNA was extracted. There are 14 residues in the CDR3. With 6 bases removed from V and 1 base from J, the gap between germline ends came to 11 bases. Germline V CDR1 and CDR2: SGHAT, FQNNGV. The data were obtained in a study of tumor-infiltrating lymphocytes in primary liver carcinoma. Reverse transcription of roughly 480 ng total RNA with a constant-region primer produced TCR beta cDNA. Three rounds of nested multiplex PCR with slightly modified ARM-PCR produced TCR beta libraries. Both of the initial two PCR rounds ran for approximately 10 cycles and employed TRBV1-TRBV30 forward primers alongside a C-beta reverse primer. TCRdb fed the multiplex PCR reads into MiXCR, producing one record per CDR3 protein. The profile shows about 210,000 distinct CDR3 sequences, around 60% of them singletons.

The rearrangement uses TRBV11-2 and TRBJ2-3, with TRBD1 as a possible D gene (5 bases). The sample was peripheral blood. The receptor comes from a woman aged 55-69 years with primary liver carcinoma and hepatitis B virus infection. CDR3 sequence reads: CASRPLTGTDTQYF. The CDR3 DNA is TGTGCCAGCAGACCACTGACAGGCACAGATACGCAGTATTTT.